This T cell receptor (beta chain) was captured in a study of T cell repertoires in cytomegalovirus infection. TCRdb fed the reads into MiXCR, producing one record per CDR3 protein. The profile shows roughly 640,000 distinct CDR3 sequences, approximately 24% of them singletons. In its sample, this clonotype was seen many times. V lost 6 bases to trimming and J lost 3 bases, with 13 bases between them. In germline, CDR1 is SGHVS, CDR2 FNYEAQ. The CDR3 covers 14 residues. The receptor was derived from a human donor in good health (CMV status not recorded). Some clones in this sample may be carry-over from other donors' samples. The chain recombines TRBV7-6 with TRBJ2-3; D is undetermined. Material for sequencing was CD8+ T cells from PBMCs. Here the CDR3 reads CASRDSYLTDTQYF. The CDR3 nucleotides read TGTGCCAGCAGAGACTCATACTTAACAGATACGCAGTATTTT.